The sequence of this T cell receptor (beta chain) was determined in a study of blood T cell repertoires in COVID-19. About the research overall: T cells, B-cell-depleted T cells, or PBMCs provided the cDNA or gDNA that served as material.

Authors' analysis steps: For nucleated cells, counts were estimated from reference gene primer amplification. Measured with immunoSEQ multiplex PCR; TCRdb has only the in-frame clones, and not every one. The V and J calls and clone size were taken over from that table, and D and trimming were inferred from the DNA. The sample records 150,000 to 200,000 clones, about 82% being singletons. V lost 7 bases to trimming and J lost 9 bases; unmatched junction nucleotides: 14. Germline CDR1 SGDLS, CDR2 YYNGEE. CDR3 length: 14 amino acids. The specimen was peripheral blood. The rearrangement links TRBV9 to TRBJ2-3, with 7 bases identical to TRBD1. This receptor was taken from an older man with active or convalescent COVID-19. CDR3 residues: CASGPGTAPGTQYF. Here the CDR3 DNA reads TGTGCCAGCGGTCCAGGGACAGCCCCAGGGACGCAGTATTTT.